The clone carrying this T cell receptor beta chain occurred a few times. Its antigen is not identified. This specimen comes from a study of T-cell memory formation after mild COVID-19. Study observations and caveats: Among clones peaking at day 37 in the second wave, SARS-CoV-2 specificity remained unconfirmed. In pre-infection memory, a portion of responding clones appeared, which suggested that cross-reactive memory joined.

Germline loops: CDR1 MNHEY, CDR2 SVGAGI. There are 14 residues in the CDR3. V lost 5 bases to trimming and J lost 1 base; unmatched junction nucleotides: 3. TCR alpha and TCR beta cDNA libraries carrying sample barcodes and UMIs were produced by 5'RACE using constant-segment primers. A single record per CDR3 protein comes from TCRdb applying MiXCR to the 5' RACE reads. The sample contains tens of thousands of distinct CDR3 sequences, approximately 7.7% of which appear only once. The TCR originated in a man in his late teens or twenties who had mild COVID-19 (a few samples of this study predate the infection). Cell type and time point are not known. The specimen sequenced was PBMCs or a T cell subset sorted from them (not recorded which). The chain recombines TRBV6-5 with TRBJ1-1; TRBD1 agrees at 8 bases. The CDR3 here is CASSRGQGNTEAFF. For the CDR3, the DNA is TGTGCCAGCAGTCGTGGACAGGGGAACACTGAAGCTTTCTTT.